These 8 T cell receptor beta chains came from one sample sequenced in a study of T cells in women clearing cervical HPV infection. Clones were sequenced by immunoSEQ multiplex PCR, and TCRdb holds only the in-frame ones, with some missing. In total, the table holds approximately 52,000 clones. The sequenced sample consisted of blood buffy coat. The receptor source for this set is a woman between 18 and 70 years old with a cervical HPV16 infection that either progressed to CIN3+ or cleared (not recorded which).

About this clone: The CDR3 end is not reached by the read, which stops 3 residues before it; the germline J gene fills it in. The chain recombines TRBV30 with TRBJ1-4; TRBD1 agrees at 8 bases. The CDR3 covers 13 residues. Germline V gives CDR1 GTSNPN, CDR2 SVGIG (reference sequence). The junction had 3 bases not matched to a gene; V was cut back by 4 bases and J by 5 bases. The CDR3 bases that were read are TGTGCCTGGAATCAGGGGGCAAATGAAAAA. It yields the protein CAWNQGANEK. In full, the CDR3 reads CAWNQGANEKLFF. The variable domain in full, completed from reference TRBV30 and TRBJ1-4, reads SQTIHQWPATLVQPVGSPLSLECTVEGTSNPNLYWYRQAAGRGLQLLFYSVGIGQISSEVPQNLSASRPQDRQFILSSKKLLLSDSGFYLCAWNQGANEKLFFGSGTQLSVL.

A remark on this clone: The CDR3 is cut off 3 residues early in the read; its end comes from the germline J gene. The J gene is TRBJ1-6, the V gene TRBV18; D not resolved. The CDR3 sequence is 13 residues long. The V and J ends lost 3 bases and 9 bases respectively, with 9 bases between them. CDR1 and CDR2 from the germline V gene are KGHSH and LQKENI. The sequenced CDR3 bases are TGTGCCAGCTCACCTAACCCAGGTTCACCC. It specifies CASSPNPGSP. The entire CDR3 protein is CASSPNPGSPLHF.

For this clone: The read ends 3 residues before the CDR3 terminus; that terminus is restored from the germline J gene. This rearrangement joins TRBV5-4 to TRBJ2-7; 9 bases agree with TRBD2. With 2 bases clipped from V and 6 bases from J, the junction kept 3 bases outside the gene matches. This CDR3 spans 13 amino acids. The germline V gene encodes CDR1 SGHNT and CDR2 YYREEE (reference sequence). CDR3 DNA, as far as it was read: TGTGCCAGCAGCTTCACACTAGCGGGCGAG. Translated, it gives CASSFTLAGE. The whole CDR3 reads CASSFTLAGEQYF.

Remarks on this clone: The read halts 3 residues ahead of the CDR3 end, with the missing end drawn from the germline J gene. The chain recombines TRBV5-6 with TRBJ1-2; D might be TRBD1 (6 bases). The CDR3 length is 14 residues. Germline V gene data show CDR1 as SGHDT and CDR2 as YYEEEE. Between the trimmed V and J ends, which lost 2 bases and 5 bases, there was a span of 13 bases. Incomplete CDR3 DNA: TGTGCCAGCAGCTTCTGGACAGACATTTATGGC. Amino acids: CASSFWTDIYG. The whole CDR3 region reads CASSFWTDIYGYTF.

Points on this clone: The CDR3 extends 3 residues past the end of the read, so its final part is completed from the germline J gene. The J gene is TRBJ1-4, the V gene TRBV18; the D gene is possibly TRBD1 (5 bases). Germline V lookup: CDR1 KGHSH, CDR2 LQKENI. Trimming removed 6 bases at V and 8 bases at J, with 22 bases between. This CDR3 contains 16 residues. The CDR3 reads CASSLLTPVEGEKLFF. Partial CDR3 DNA: TGTGCCAGCTCCCTCCTAACTCCGGTCGAGGGGGAAAAA.

Notes on this clone: The missing CDR3 end, 3 residues past where the read stops, is filled in from the germline J gene. This rearrangement joins TRBV11-2 to TRBJ2-2, with D perhaps TRBD1 (5 bases). The CDR3 contains 11 residues. Germline-derived CDR1 and CDR2 are SGHAT and FQNNGV. The part of the CDR3 DNA that was read is TGTGCCAGCACCCCAGGGTTAGGG. Amino acid sequence: CASTPGLG. The CDR3 reads in full as CASTPGLGLFF.

Concerning this clone: Sequencing ends 3 residues short of the CDR3 end; the germline J gene provides the rest. J is TRBJ2-6 and V is TRBV13; D remains ambiguous. Between the trimmed V and J ends, which lost 8 bases and 0 bases, there was a span of 5 bases. Germline CDR1 reads PRHDT; CDR2 reads FYEKMQ (reference sequence). The CDR3 covers 13 residues. The CDR3 here is CASASSGANVLTF. The CDR3 bases that were read are TGTGCCAGCGCTAGCTCTGGGGCCAACGTC. The whole variable domain, remainder taken from reference TRBV13 and TRBJ2-6, is AAGVIQSPRHLIKEKRETATLKCYPIPRHDTVYWYQQGPGQDPQFLISFYEKMQSDKGSIPDRFSAQQFSDYHSELNMSSLELGDSALYFCASASSGANVLTFGAGSRLTVL.

Comments on this clone: Coverage ceases 3 residues before the CDR3 finishes, and the germline J gene fills in the end. J is TRBJ1-4 and V is TRBV7-8; 7 bases agree with TRBD1. CDR3 length equals 18 residues. Per the germline V gene, CDR1 is SGHVS and CDR2 is FQNEAQ. J lost 0 bases, V lost 6 bases, and 13 bases had no gene match. The covered CDR3 bases are TGTGCCAGCAGTTCGAGGGACAGCCAAGTTGCAACTAATGAAAAA. This codes for CASSSRDSQVATNEK. The full CDR3 protein is CASSSRDSQVATNEKLFF.